The 17 T cell receptor beta chains listed next were all sequenced from one sample in a study of blood T cells in healthy people across ages. A second about 7 to 12 cycle PCR used barcoded and J-beta primers. TCRdb analysed the 5' RACE reads with MiXCR anew, one entry per CDR3 protein. Of over 1,300,000 distinct CDR3 sequences listed, 45% to 70% are singletons. The sequencing sample was made of blood. These TCRs come from a man aged 18 to 30 in good health.

The V gene is TRBV10-2, the J gene TRBJ2-7; 7 bases align to TRBD1. Germline-derived CDR1 and CDR2 are WSHSY and SAAADI. The CDR3 covers 16 residues. Trimming removed 6 bases from V and 2 bases from J; junction bases left unmatched: 13. The CDR3 DNA reads as TGCGCCAGCAGGAAAGATCGGGACAGCACCACCTACGAGCAGTACTTC. Protein product: CASRKDRDSTTYEQYF.

This chain links TRBV4-1 with TRBJ2-3; 8 positions agree with TRBD2. The CDR3 is 15 residues long. The germline V gene encodes CDR1 MGHRA and CDR2 YSYEKL. With V trimmed by 4 bases and J by 2 bases, 5 bases remained unmatched. CDR3 DNA: TGCGCCAGCAGCCGAGCGGGGGCCACCACAGATACGCAGTATTTT. Encoded protein: CASSRAGATTDTQYF.

Concerning this clonotype: Sequence at one end of the junction differs from germline and may be a read error. DNA for the CDR3: TGTGCCAGCAGCCCGGGACAAAACACTGGAGCTTTCTTT. Amino acid sequence: CASSPGQNTGAFF. This chain joins TRBV14 and TRBJ1-1, with a possible D match to TRBD1 (6 bases). Germline V gene lookup returns CDR1 SGHDN and CDR2 FVKESK. This CDR3 contains 13 residues.

The chain uses TRBV5-1 and TRBJ1-4; D remains unclear. CDR1 SGHRS and CDR2 YFSETQ come from the germline V gene. This CDR3 is 16 amino acids long. The V end lost 0 bases, the J end lost 2 bases, and 11 bases lay between the germline ends. The DNA for the CDR3 is TGCGCCAGCAGCTTGGGGCAGGTGGCCACTAATGAAAAACTGTTTTTT. It is translated as CASSLGQVATNEKLFF.

The chain joins TRBV3-1 to TRBJ2-5; perhaps TRBD2 as D (5 bases). The germline gives CDR1 LGHDT, CDR2 YNNKEL (reference sequence). CDR3 length equals 12 residues. V was cut by 2 bases and J by 11 bases, with 12 bases left in between. CDR3 DNA: TGTGCCAGCAGCCAACCCTTGGGAGAGCAGTACTTC. Its protein is CASSQPLGEQYF.

The chain employs TRBV6-2 or TRBV6-3 and TRBJ2-1; D may match TRBD1 or TRBD2 (5 bases each). Looked up from germline, CDR1 is MNHEY and CDR2 is SVGEGT. CDR3 length: 13 residues. The V and J ends lost 5 bases and 6 bases respectively, with 11 bases between them. The CDR3 nucleotides are TGTGCCAGCAGTGGGGACGAGCGCAATGAGCAGTTCTTC. Protein: CASSGDERNEQFF.

The chain uses TRBV20-1 and TRBJ2-5; 7 bases fit TRBD2. The CDR3 is 14 residues long. The J segment lost 0 bases and the V segment lost 6 bases, leaving 7 bases of the junction unmatched. Germline V gene lookup returns CDR1 DFQATT and CDR2 SNEGSKA (reference sequence). Here the CDR3 reads CSATLATYQETQYF. DNA of the CDR3: TGCAGTGCCACACTAGCGACCTACCAAGAGACCCAGTACTTC.

The chain has TRBV20-1 and TRBJ1-2; D is unresolved. Germline CDR1 is DFQATT and CDR2 is SNEGSKA (reference sequence). Deletions cut 3 bases from V and 9 bases from J, with 14 bases between. This CDR3 has 12 amino acids. CDR3: CSARGIGTSYTF. In nucleotides, the CDR3 is TGCAGTGCTAGGGGAATCGGAACTAGCTACACCTTC.

The CDR3 DNA sequence: TGTGCCAGCAGTTTATCGGACAGGGTAATTGGGCAGTTCTTC. It yields the protein CASSLSDRVIGQFF. The chain employs TRBV27 and TRBJ2-1; TRBD1 agrees at 8 bases. The CDR3 covers 14 residues. Germline lookup yields CDR1 MNHEY and CDR2 SMNVEV (reference sequence). Losses at the gene ends were 0 bases for V and 12 bases for J; bases not matched to a gene: 7.

Comments on this clonotype: A clone one base away is much larger, so this may be a read error. The CDR3 reads CASSVEQIQETQYF. In DNA, the CDR3 is TGTGCCAGCAGCGTAGAACAGATACAAGAGACCCAGTACTTC. The rearrangement uses TRBV7-2 and TRBJ2-5, with unresolved D. The CDR3 consists of 14 residues. V was trimmed by 5 bases and J by 2 bases, leaving 12 bases between them. Germline V gives CDR1 SGHTA, CDR2 FQGNSA.

The genes are TRBV28 and TRBJ2-4; the match to TRBD1 covers 11 bases. The CDR3 is 16 residues long. Germline loops: CDR1 MDHEN, CDR2 SYDVKM. V dropped 4 bases and J dropped 13; count of bases not matched to a gene: 15. The CDR3 DNA follows: TGTGCCAGCAGTTCCACCGGACAGGGGGCCTATCGAGAGCAGTACTTC. It yields the protein CASSSTGQGAYREQYF.

V and J are TRBV20-1 and TRBJ2-4; D is undetermined. The J call may be wrong; the DNA end is better matched by TRBJ2-7. CDR1 and CDR2 from the germline V gene are DFQATT and SNEGSKA (reference sequence). The CDR3 sequence is 13 residues long. This chain's CDR3 is CSPSSPGSYEQYF. The CDR3 nucleotides are TGCAGTCCGAGTAGCCCCGGATCCTACGAGCAGTACTTC.

The rearrangement uses TRBV24-1 and TRBJ2-1; maybe TRBD1 (5 bases). V lost 3 bases, J lost 10 bases, and 9 bases lay in between. CDR3 length: 12 amino acids. Germline V gene data show CDR1 as KGHDR and CDR2 as SFDVKD. The CDR3 sequence is CATSDPNREQFF. CDR3 DNA: TGTGCCACCAGTGATCCGAACAGGGAGCAGTTCTTC.

This clonotype has a handful of counts. The chain has TRBV2 and TRBJ2-1, with 11 bases fitting TRBD2. CDR3 length: 18 amino acids. V lost 4 bases to trimming and J lost 4 bases; unmatched junction nucleotides: 12. Germline-derived CDR1 and CDR2 are SNHLY and FYNNEI. Here the CDR3 DNA reads TGTGCCAGCAGTGGCAAGGGGGCCCGGACTAGCGGGTACAATGAGCAGTTCTTC. This encodes CASSGKGARTSGYNEQFF.

The V call is TRBV28, the J call TRBJ2-7; TRBD1 matches at 7 bases. The CDR3 consists of 15 residues. The V gene's germline CDR1 is MDHEN and CDR2 SYDVKM. Losses at the gene ends were 3 bases for V and 4 bases for J; bases not matched to a gene: 9. Written as DNA, the CDR3 is TGTGCCAGCAGTTTCTCGGAACAGGGGCCTTACGAGCAGTACTTC. Translating gives CASSFSEQGPYEQYF.

V usage is TRBV5-1 and J usage is TRBJ2-3, with unresolved D. The CDR3 runs 15 residues. Germline CDR1 and CDR2: SGHRS and YFSETQ. Trimming removed 4 bases from V and 0 bases from J, with 12 bases in between. The CDR3 sequence is CASSARRLSTDTQYF. In DNA, the CDR3 is TGCGCCAGCAGCGCGCGACGGTTAAGCACAGATACGCAGTATTTT.

The chain has TRBV12-3 or TRBV12-4 and TRBJ2-1; no clear D gene. The CDR3 spans 14 residues. V lost 2 bases to trimming and J lost 9 bases, with 14 bases between them. DNA for the CDR3: TGTGCCAGCAGTTTATTCCTATCCCCGGGTGAGCAGTTCTTC. Amino acid sequence: CASSLFLSPGEQFF.